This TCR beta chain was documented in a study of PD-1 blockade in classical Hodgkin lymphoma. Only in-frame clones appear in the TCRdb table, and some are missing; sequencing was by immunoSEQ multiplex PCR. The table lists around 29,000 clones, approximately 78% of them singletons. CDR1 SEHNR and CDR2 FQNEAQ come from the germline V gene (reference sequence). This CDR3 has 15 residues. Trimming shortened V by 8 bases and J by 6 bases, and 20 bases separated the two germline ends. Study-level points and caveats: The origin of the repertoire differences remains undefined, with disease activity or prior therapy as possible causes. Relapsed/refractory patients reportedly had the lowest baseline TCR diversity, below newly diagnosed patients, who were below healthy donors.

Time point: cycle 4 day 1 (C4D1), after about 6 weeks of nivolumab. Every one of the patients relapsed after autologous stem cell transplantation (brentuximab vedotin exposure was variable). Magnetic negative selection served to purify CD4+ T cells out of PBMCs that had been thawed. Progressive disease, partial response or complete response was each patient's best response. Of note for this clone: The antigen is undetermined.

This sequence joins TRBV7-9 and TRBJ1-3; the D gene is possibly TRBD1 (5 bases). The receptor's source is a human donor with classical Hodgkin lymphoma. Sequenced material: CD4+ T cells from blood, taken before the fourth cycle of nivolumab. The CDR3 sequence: CASQRERQGENTIYF. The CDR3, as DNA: TGTGCCAGCCAACGGGAGAGACAAGGGGAAAACACCATATATTTT.